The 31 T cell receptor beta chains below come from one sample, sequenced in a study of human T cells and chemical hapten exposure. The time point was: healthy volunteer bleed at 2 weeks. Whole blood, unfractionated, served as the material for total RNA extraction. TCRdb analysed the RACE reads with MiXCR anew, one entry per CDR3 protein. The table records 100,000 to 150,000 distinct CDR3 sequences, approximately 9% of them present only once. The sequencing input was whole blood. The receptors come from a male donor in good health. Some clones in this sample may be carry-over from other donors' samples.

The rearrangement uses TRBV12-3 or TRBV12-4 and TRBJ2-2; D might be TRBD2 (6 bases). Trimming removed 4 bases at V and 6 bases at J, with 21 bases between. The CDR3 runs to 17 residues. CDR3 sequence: CASSSPGRGSRAGELFF. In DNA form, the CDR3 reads TGTGCCAGCAGTTCCCCTGGACGGGGGTCAAGGGCCGGGGAGCTGTTTTTT.

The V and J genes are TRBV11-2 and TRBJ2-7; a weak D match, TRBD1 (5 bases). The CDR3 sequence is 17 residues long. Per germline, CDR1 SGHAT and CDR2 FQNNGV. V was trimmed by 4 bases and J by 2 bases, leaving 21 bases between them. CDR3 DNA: TGTGCCAGCAGCTCAACAGGAGACCCCAGTTTAGCCTACGAGCAGTACTTC. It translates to CASSSTGDPSLAYEQYF.

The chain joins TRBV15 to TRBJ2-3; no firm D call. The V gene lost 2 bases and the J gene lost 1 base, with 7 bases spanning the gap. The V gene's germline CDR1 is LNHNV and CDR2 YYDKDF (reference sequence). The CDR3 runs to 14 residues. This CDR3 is CATSRSWGTDTQYF. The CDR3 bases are TGTGCCACCAGCAGATCCTGGGGCACAGATACGCAGTATTTT.

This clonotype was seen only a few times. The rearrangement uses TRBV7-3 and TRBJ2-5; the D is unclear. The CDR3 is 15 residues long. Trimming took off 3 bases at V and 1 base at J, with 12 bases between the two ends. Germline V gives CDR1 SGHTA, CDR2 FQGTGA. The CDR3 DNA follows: TGTGCCAGCAGCTTTACGGTTGGGCTCCAAGAGACCCAGTACTTC. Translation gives CASSFTVGLQETQYF.

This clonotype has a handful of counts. The CDR3 DNA reads TGTGCCAGCAGTTTATACGGCGGGACCTACGAGCAGTACTTC. As protein: CASSLYGGTYEQYF. V is TRBV27 and J is TRBJ2-7; TRBD2 might be the D (6 bases). V was cut by 1 base and J by 2 bases, with 9 bases left in between. The CDR3 has 14 residues. Germline CDR1 reads MNHEY; CDR2 reads SMNVEV (reference sequence).

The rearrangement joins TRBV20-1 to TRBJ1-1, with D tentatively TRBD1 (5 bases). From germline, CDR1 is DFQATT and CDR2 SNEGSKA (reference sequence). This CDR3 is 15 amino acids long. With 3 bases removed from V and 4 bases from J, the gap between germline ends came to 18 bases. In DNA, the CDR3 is TGCAGTGCTAGGACCCCCTTCGGGGCTTTCACTGAAGCTTTCTTT. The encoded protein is CSARTPFGAFTEAFF.

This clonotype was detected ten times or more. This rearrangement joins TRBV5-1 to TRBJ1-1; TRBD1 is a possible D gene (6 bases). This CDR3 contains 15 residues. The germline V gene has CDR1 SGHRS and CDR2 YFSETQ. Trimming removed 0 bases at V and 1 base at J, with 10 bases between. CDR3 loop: CASSLAGTPNTEAFF. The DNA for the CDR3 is TGCGCCAGCAGCTTGGCAGGGACACCGAACACTGAAGCTTTCTTT.

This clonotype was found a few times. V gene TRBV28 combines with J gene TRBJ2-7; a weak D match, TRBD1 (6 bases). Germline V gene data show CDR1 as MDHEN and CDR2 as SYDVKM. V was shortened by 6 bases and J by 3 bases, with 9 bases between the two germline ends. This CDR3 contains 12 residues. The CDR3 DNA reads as TGTGCCAGCAGACAGACAGGCTACGAGCAGTACTTC. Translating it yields CASRQTGYEQYF.

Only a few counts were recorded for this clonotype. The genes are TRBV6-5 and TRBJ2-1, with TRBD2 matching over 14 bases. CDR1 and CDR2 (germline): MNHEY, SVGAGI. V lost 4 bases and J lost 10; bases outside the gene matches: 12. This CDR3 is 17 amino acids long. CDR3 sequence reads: CASSSDTTSGGAREQFF. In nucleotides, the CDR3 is TGTGCCAGCAGTTCCGATACGACTAGCGGGGGGGCCAGGGAGCAGTTCTTC.

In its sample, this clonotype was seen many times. As DNA, the CDR3 is TGCAGTGCTAGAGATCGGGTTAGCAATCAGCCCCAGCATTTT. It codes for CSARDRVSNQPQHF. The V gene is TRBV20-1, the J gene TRBJ1-5; D not resolved. Germline-derived CDR1 and CDR2 are DFQATT and SNEGSKA (reference sequence). V was shortened by 0 bases and J by 0 bases, with 6 bases between the two germline ends. The CDR3 loop spans 14 amino acids.

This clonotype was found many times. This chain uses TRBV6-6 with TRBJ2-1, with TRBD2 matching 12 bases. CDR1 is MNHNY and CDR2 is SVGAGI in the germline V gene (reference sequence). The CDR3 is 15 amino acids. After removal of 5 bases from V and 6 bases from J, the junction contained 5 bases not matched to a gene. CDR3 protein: CASSMTSGRSNEQFF. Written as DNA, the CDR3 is TGTGCCAGCAGTATGACTAGCGGGAGATCCAATGAGCAGTTCTTC.

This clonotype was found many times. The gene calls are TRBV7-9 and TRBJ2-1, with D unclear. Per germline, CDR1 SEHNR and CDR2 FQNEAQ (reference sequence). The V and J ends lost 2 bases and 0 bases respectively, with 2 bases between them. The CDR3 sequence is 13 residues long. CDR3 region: CASSLNSYNEQFF. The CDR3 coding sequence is TGTGCCAGCAGCTTAAACTCCTACAATGAGCAGTTCTTC.

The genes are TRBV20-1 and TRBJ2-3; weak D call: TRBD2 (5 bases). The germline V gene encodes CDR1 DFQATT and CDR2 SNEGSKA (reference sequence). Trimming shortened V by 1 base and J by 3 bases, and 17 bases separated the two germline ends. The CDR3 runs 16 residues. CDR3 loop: CSARGDPGVNTDTQYF. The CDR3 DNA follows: TGCAGTGCTAGAGGGGATCCCGGGGTAAATACAGATACGCAGTATTTT.

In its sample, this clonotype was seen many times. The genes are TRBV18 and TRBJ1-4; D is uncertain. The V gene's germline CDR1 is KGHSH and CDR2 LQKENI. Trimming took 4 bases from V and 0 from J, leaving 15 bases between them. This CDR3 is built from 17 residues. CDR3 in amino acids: CASSRFDASATNEKLFF. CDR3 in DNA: TGTGCCAGCTCACGATTCGACGCCAGTGCAACTAATGAAAAACTGTTTTTT.

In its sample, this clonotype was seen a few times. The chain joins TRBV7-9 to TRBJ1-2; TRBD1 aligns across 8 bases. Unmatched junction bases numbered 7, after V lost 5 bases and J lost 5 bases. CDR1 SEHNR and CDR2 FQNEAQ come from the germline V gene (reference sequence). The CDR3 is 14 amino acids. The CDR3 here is CASSGQGSPYGYTF. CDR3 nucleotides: TGTGCCAGCAGCGGACAGGGATCGCCTTATGGCTACACCTTC. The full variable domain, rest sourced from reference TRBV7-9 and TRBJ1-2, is DTGVSQNPRHKITKRGQNVTFRCDPISEHNRLYWYRQTLGQGPEFLTYFQNEAQLEKSRLLSDRFSAERPKGSFSTLEIQRTEQGDSAMYLCASSGQGSPYGYTFGSGTRLTVV.

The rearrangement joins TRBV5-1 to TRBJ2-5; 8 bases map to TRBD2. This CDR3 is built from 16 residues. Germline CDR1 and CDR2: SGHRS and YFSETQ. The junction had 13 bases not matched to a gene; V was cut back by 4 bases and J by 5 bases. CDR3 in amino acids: CASSGGRAGVGETQYF. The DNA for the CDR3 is TGCGCCAGCAGCGGGGGACGAGCGGGAGTAGGGGAGACCCAGTACTTC.

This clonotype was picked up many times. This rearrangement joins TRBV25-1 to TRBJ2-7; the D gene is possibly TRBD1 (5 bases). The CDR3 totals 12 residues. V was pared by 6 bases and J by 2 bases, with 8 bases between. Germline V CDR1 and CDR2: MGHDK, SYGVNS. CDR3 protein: CASRDTAYEQYF. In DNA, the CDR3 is TGTGCCAGCAGGGACACCGCCTACGAGCAGTACTTC.

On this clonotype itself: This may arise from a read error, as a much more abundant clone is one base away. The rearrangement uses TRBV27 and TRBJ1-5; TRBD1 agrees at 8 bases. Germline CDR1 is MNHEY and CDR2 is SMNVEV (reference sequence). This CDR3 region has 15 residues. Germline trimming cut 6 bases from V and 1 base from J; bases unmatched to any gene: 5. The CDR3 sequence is CASSAGQESNQPQHF. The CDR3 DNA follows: TGTGCCAGCAGCGCGGGACAGGAAAGCAATCAGCCCCAGCATTTT.

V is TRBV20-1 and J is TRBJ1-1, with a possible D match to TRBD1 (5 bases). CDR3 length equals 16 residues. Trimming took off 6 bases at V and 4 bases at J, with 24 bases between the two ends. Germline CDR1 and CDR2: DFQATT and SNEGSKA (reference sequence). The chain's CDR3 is CSAPFFNRGTRTEAFF. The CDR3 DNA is TGCAGTGCACCTTTTTTCAACCGGGGGACTCGCACTGAAGCTTTCTTT.

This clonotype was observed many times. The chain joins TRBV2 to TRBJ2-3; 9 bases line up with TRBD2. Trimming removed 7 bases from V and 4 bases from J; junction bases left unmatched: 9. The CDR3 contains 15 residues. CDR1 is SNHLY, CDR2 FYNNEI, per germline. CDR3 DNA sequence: TGTGCCAGCAACCCCTATAGCGGGAGTCCAGATACGCAGTATTTT. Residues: CASNPYSGSPDTQYF.

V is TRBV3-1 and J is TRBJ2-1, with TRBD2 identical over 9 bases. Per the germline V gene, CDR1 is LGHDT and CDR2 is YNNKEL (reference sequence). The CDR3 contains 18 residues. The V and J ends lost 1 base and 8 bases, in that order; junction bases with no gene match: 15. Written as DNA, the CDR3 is TGTGCCAGCAGCCAAGGACTAGCGGAGGCGGATTCGTTCCATGAGCAGTTCTTC. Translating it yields CASSQGLAEADSFHEQFF.

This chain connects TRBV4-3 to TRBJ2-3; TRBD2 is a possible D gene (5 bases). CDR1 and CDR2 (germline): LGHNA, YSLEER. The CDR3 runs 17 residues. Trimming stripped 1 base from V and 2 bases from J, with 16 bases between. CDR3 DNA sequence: TGCGCCAGCAGCCAAGGGGGTGCGCAGCGGACCACAGATACGCAGTATTTT. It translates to CASSQGGAQRTTDTQYF.

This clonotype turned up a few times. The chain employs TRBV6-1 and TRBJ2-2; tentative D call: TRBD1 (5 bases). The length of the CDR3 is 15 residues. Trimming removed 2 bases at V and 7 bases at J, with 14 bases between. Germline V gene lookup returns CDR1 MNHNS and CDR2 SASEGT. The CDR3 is CASSELLGDGGELFF. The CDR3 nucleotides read TGTGCCAGCAGTGAACTTCTAGGGGATGGCGGGGAGCTGTTTTTT.

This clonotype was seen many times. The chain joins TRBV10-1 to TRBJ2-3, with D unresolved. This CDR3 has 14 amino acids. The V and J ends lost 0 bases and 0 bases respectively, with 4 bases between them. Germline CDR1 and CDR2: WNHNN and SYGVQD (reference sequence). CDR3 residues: CASSESVSTDTQYF. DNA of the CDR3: TGCGCCAGCAGTGAGTCAGTAAGCACAGATACGCAGTATTTT.

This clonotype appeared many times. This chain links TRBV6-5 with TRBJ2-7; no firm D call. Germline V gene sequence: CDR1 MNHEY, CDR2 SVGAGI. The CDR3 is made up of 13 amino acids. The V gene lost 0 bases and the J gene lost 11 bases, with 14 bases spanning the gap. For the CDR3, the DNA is TGTGCCAGCAGTTACTCGGGTCGACCTCCCGAGTACTTC. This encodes CASSYSGRPPEYF.

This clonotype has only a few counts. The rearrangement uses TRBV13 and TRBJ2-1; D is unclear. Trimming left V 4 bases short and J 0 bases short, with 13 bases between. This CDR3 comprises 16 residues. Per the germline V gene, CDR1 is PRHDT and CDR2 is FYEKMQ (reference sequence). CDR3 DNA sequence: TGTGCCAGCAGCTCCGCCGAGATTAGCTCCTACAATGAGCAGTTCTTC. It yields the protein CASSSAEISSYNEQFF.

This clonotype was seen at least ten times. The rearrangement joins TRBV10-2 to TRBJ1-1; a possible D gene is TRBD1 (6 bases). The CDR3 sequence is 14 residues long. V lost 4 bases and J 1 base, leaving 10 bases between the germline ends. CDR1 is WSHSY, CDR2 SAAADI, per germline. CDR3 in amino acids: CASSVGRGNTEAFF. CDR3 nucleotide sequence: TGCGCCAGCAGTGTAGGCAGGGGGAACACTGAAGCTTTCTTT.

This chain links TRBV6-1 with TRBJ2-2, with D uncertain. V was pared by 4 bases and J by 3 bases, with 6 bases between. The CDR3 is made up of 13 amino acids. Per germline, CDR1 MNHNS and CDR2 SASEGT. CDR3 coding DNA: TGTGCCAGCAGTGTAAGATACACCGGGGAGCTGTTTTTT. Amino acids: CASSVRYTGELFF.

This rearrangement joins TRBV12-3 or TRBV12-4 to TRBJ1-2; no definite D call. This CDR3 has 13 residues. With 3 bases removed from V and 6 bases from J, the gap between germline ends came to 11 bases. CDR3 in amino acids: CASSLVGGHGYTF. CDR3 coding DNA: TGTGCCAGCAGTTTGGTGGGTGGGCATGGCTACACCTTC.

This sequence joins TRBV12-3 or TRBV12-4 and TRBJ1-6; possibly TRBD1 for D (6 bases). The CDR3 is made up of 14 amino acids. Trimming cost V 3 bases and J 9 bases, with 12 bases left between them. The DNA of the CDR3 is TGTGCCAGCAGTTTTGGGACAAGTTTTTCACCCCTCCACTTT. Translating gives CASSFGTSFSPLHF.

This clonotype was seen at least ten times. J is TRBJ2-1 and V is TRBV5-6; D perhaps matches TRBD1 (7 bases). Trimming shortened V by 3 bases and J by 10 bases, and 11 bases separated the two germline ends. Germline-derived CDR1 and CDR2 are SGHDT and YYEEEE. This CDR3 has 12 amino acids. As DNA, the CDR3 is TGTGCCAGCAGCTGGGCGGGACAGGAGCAGTTCTTC. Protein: CASSWAGQEQFF. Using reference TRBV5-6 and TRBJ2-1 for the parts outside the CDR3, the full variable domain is DAGVTQSPTHLIKTRGQQVTLRCSPKSGHDTVSWYQQALGQGPQFIFQYYEEEERQRGNFPDRFSGHQFPNYSSELNVNALLLGDSALYLCASSWAGQEQFFGPGTRLTVL.